Listed here is a single T cell receptor beta chain. Its antigen is undetermined. The V and J ends lost 1 base and 3 bases respectively, with 12 bases between them. From germline, CDR1 is SGHTA and CDR2 FQGNSA. The CDR3 contains 15 residues. Every single patient, without exception, relapsed after autologous stem cell transplantation, and brentuximab vedotin exposure varied. The authors purified CD4+ T cells from thawed PBMCs by magnetic negative selection. Repertoires were generated with immunoSEQ multiplex PCR, while TCRdb's copy carries only in-frame clones and drops some. The sample lists about 12,000 clones, 79% occurring once. This entry comes from a study of PD-1 blockade in classical Hodgkin lymphoma. Regarding the study as a whole: CD8+ TCR diversity did not rise significantly by C4D1, unlike CD4+. For complete responders, baseline diversity was comparable to that of newly diagnosed patients. Nivolumab initiated under 1 year post-ASCT led to patient exclusion. Newly diagnosed patients were said to have less baseline TCR diversity than healthy donors did.

This receptor was taken from a human donor with classical Hodgkin lymphoma. The specimen comprised CD4+ T cells from blood, sampled at baseline. J is TRBJ1-2 and V is TRBV7-2; D is possibly TRBD1 (5 bases). The CDR3 spells CASSLGSGLYYGYTF. The DNA of the CDR3 is TGTGCCAGCAGCTTAGGTTCGGGGCTTTACTATGGCTACACCTTC.